A single sample is the source of the 29 T cell receptor beta chains below, sequenced in a study of T cell responses to AZD1222 COVID-19 vaccine. Here immunoSEQ multiplex PCR was the method, and the copy in TCRdb shows in-frame clones only, minus some. Found here are 99,000 or so clones, around 91% of them singletons; the top ten hold approximately 18%. The sequences come from peripheral blood, collected on day 0 of AZD1222 vaccination. Every receptor here comes from an adult in good health.

V gene TRBV7-9 combines with J gene TRBJ1-2; D gene unclear. Trimming left V 5 bases short and J 5 bases short, with 18 bases between. Germline CDR1 SEHNR, CDR2 FQNEAQ (reference sequence). The CDR3 is 15 amino acids. The DNA of the CDR3 is TGTGCCAGCAGCCCTAAAGGGTACAGCAGTTATGGCTACACCTTC. It is translated as CASSPKGYSSYGYTF.

This chain links TRBV5-1 with TRBJ1-1, with a weak D call TRBD1 (5 bases). The CDR3 consists of 18 residues. The germline V and J ends were trimmed by 4 bases and 0 bases, with 22 bases remaining between them. The germline gives CDR1 SGHRS, CDR2 YFSETQ. CDR3 bases: TGCGCCAGCAGCCCGGGGTGGGGCAGCCAGTCCTTGAACACTGAAGCTTTCTTT. This codes for CASSPGWGSQSLNTEAFF.

This chain links TRBV9 with TRBJ2-5; 8 bases agree with TRBD2. Germline V gives CDR1 SGDLS, CDR2 YYNGEE. Trimming cost V 3 bases and J 1 base; bases outside gene matches: 8. CDR3 length: 16 residues. CDR3 DNA: TGTGCCAGCAGCGCGGGACTAGTGGGGGCCCAAGAGACCCAGTACTTC. It specifies CASSAGLVGAQETQYF.

The CDR3 loop reads CASSTSGGQETQYF. The CDR3 coding sequence is TGTGCCAGCTCCACTAGTGGGGGCCAAGAGACCCAGTACTTC. The V and J genes are TRBV6-5 and TRBJ2-5; D assignment may be TRBD1 or TRBD2 (5 bases each). Trimming removed 8 bases at V and 1 base at J, with 14 bases between. The length of the CDR3 is 14 residues. Germline V lookup: CDR1 MNHEY, CDR2 SVGAGI.

This sequence joins TRBV2 and TRBJ2-7, with D possibly being TRBD1 or TRBD2 (5 bases each). Trimming left V 6 bases short and J 3 bases short, with 18 bases between. Germline loops: CDR1 SNHLY, CDR2 FYNNEI. The CDR3 covers 15 residues. CDR3: CASSKPRDPNYEQYF. CDR3 nucleotide sequence: TGTGCCAGCAGCAAACCCCGGGACCCCAACTACGAGCAGTACTTC.

This clone was seen a single time. V usage is TRBV5-4 and J usage is TRBJ2-3; D perhaps matches TRBD1 (6 bases). Deletions cut 1 base from V and 0 bases from J, with 9 bases between. Germline V gene data show CDR1 as SGHNT and CDR2 as YYREEE (reference sequence). The CDR3 covers 15 residues. The CDR3: CASSLTGHSTDTQYF. CDR3 nucleotide sequence: TGTGCCAGCAGCTTGACGGGACATAGCACAGATACGCAGTATTTT.

The V and J genes are TRBV28 and TRBJ2-6; D unclear. V lost 5 bases and J 0 bases, leaving 14 bases between the germline ends. The CDR3 spans 17 residues. Germline CDR1 MDHEN, CDR2 SYDVKM. The CDR3: CASSRIFPSSGANVLTF. The CDR3 coding sequence is TGTGCCAGCAGTCGTATCTTTCCTAGCTCTGGGGCCAACGTCCTGACTTTC.

In this sample, this clone turned up once. This chain uses TRBV7-3 with TRBJ2-3; D call uncertain. Trimming left V 6 bases short and J 11 bases short, with 15 bases between. Germline lookup yields CDR1 SGHTA and CDR2 FQGTGA. The CDR3 is 12 residues long. CDR3 loop: CASSRPGLGQYF. The CDR3 DNA reads TGTGCCAGCAGTCGTCCGGGCCTTGGGCAGTATTTT.

The V and J genes are TRBV21-1 and TRBJ2-7. TRBV21-1 is designated a pseudogene. The CDR3 has 17 amino acids. CDR3 in amino acids: CASSNPGGGDSMDEQYF. For the CDR3, the DNA is TGTGCCAGCAGCAACCCCGGGGGAGGGGACAGCATGGACGAGCAGTACTTC.

CDR3 in amino acids: CASSYSMGVAAEAFF. CDR3 nucleotide sequence: TGTGCCAGCAGTTACTCGATGGGGGTGGCCGCTGAAGCTTTCTTT. The V gene is TRBV6-5, the J gene TRBJ1-1; D perhaps matches TRBD1 (5 bases). V lost 0 bases to trimming and J lost 6 bases, with 14 bases between them. From germline, CDR1 is MNHEY and CDR2 SVGAGI. There are 15 residues in the CDR3.

V gene TRBV4-1 combines with J gene TRBJ2-5; the match to TRBD2 covers 9 bases. With 1 base clipped from V and 4 bases from J, the junction kept 7 bases outside the gene matches. The length of the CDR3 is 16 residues. Germline values: CDR1 MGHRA, CDR2 YSYEKL. Here the CDR3 DNA reads TGCGCCAGCAGCCAAGCGCGCGGGGGGGCGCGAGAGACCCAGTACTTC. Translating it yields CASSQARGGARETQYF.

The genes are TRBV5-1 and TRBJ1-5; possibly TRBD1 for D (5 bases). V was pared by 0 bases and J by 1 base, with 8 bases between. CDR3 size: 15 residues. Looked up from germline, CDR1 is SGHRS and CDR2 is YFSETQ. This CDR3 reads CASSLGGGSNQPQHF. DNA for the CDR3: TGCGCCAGCAGCTTGGGTGGGGGGAGCAATCAGCCCCAGCATTTT.

V is TRBV20-1 and J is TRBJ1-4; D possibly corresponds to TRBD1 (5 bases). The CDR3 runs to 14 residues. In germline, CDR1 is DFQATT, CDR2 SNEGSKA (reference sequence). Trimming removed 3 bases at V and 8 bases at J, with 16 bases between. The CDR3 region has the DNA TGCAGTGCTAGTCCGAGCAGGGTAGACGAAAAACTGTTTTTT. Amino acids: CSASPSRVDEKLFF.

V is TRBV19 and J is TRBJ1-6, with 7 bases fitting TRBD1. The germline V gene has CDR1 LNHDA and CDR2 SQIVND (reference sequence). The CDR3 runs to 15 residues. Trimming took 5 bases from V and 5 from J; bases not matched to a gene: 6. The CDR3 DNA is TGTGCCAGTAGTCCGGGACAGAGTAATAATTCACCCCTCCACTTT. Translating gives CASSPGQSNNSPLHF.

The chain is built from TRBV6-6 and TRBJ2-2; possible D gene TRBD1, 5 bases. The V end was cut by 2 bases, the J end by 6 bases, with 10 bases between. The germline CDR1 and CDR2 sequences are MNHNY and SVGAGI (reference sequence). The CDR3 spans 14 residues. The CDR3 protein is CASSYLIGAGELFF. DNA for the CDR3: TGTGCCAGCAGTTACCTGATAGGGGCCGGGGAGCTGTTTTTT.

As concerns this clone: Other DNA sequences in this specimen translate into the identical CDR3. The J gene is TRBJ2-5, the V gene TRBV9; D is uncertain. There are 13 residues in the CDR3. Trimming removed 0 bases from V and 2 bases from J, with 5 bases in between. Per the germline V gene, CDR1 is SGDLS and CDR2 is YYNGEE. CDR3 DNA sequence: TGTGCCAGCAGCGTAGGTCAGCAAGAGACCCAGTACTTC. It encodes CASSVGQQETQYF.

In the case of this clone: At one of its ends the junction is not consistent with the germline gene, which may arise from a read error. V and J are TRBV7-7 and TRBJ2-1; D is perhaps TRBD1 (6 bases). The V gene's germline CDR1 is SSHAT and CDR2 FNYEAQ (reference sequence). CDR3 length equals 17 residues. CDR3: CASSPPKGVSSYNEQFF. Written as DNA, the CDR3 is TGTGCTAGCAGCCCACCAAAGGGGGTAAGCTCCTACAATGAGCAGTTCTTC. Using reference TRBV7-7 and TRBJ2-1 for the parts outside the CDR3, the full variable domain is GAGVSQSPRYKVTKRGQDVTLRCDPISSHATLYWYQQALGQGPEFLTYFNYEAQPDKSGLPSDRFSAERPEGSISTLTIQRTEQRDSAMYRCASSPPKGVSSYNEQFFGPGTRLTVL.

This rearrangement joins TRBV18 to TRBJ1-5; TRBD1 agrees at 9 bases. Germline V CDR1 and CDR2: KGHSH, LQKENI. The CDR3 contains 17 residues. The J segment lost 4 bases and the V segment lost 3 bases, leaving 10 bases of the junction unmatched. The CDR3 region has the DNA TGTGCCAGCTCACCCTCTAACCCCGGACAGGGGAATCAGCCCCAGCATTTT. It codes for CASSPSNPGQGNQPQHF.

The rearrangement joins TRBV5-1 to TRBJ2-1; 10 bases are a match to TRBD2. The germline V gene has CDR1 SGHRS and CDR2 YFSETQ. With 3 bases clipped from V and 4 bases from J, the junction kept 10 bases outside the gene matches. The CDR3 is 17 residues long. The CDR3 DNA is TGCGCCAGCAGCTGGGCCCCTACTAGCGGGGCTTACAATGAGCAGTTCTTC. Translating it yields CASSWAPTSGAYNEQFF. Drawing the rest from reference TRBV5-1 and TRBJ2-1, the complete variable domain is KAGVTQTPRYLIKTRGQQVTLSCSPISGHRSVSWYQQTPGQGLQFLFEYFSETQRNKGNFPGRFSGRQFSNSRSEMNVSTLELGDSALYLCASSWAPTSGAYNEQFFGPGTRLTVL.

The V call is TRBV5-1, the J call TRBJ2-3, with D perhaps assigned TRBD1 or TRBD2 (6 bases each). There are 15 residues in the CDR3. Germline lookup yields CDR1 SGHRS and CDR2 YFSETQ. Trimming took 2 bases from V and 3 from J, leaving 13 bases between them. CDR3 sequence reads: CASSLGGGLTDTQYF. The CDR3 DNA reads as TGCGCCAGCAGCTTAGGGGGAGGTTTGACAGATACGCAGTATTTT.

The J gene is TRBJ1-1, the V gene TRBV4-1; D unclear. With 4 bases removed from V and 7 bases from J, the gap between germline ends came to 10 bases. This CDR3 spans 12 amino acids. CDR1 and CDR2 (germline): MGHRA, YSYEKL. CDR3 coding DNA: TGCGCCAGCAGCCCCCCGGATGGTGAAGCTTTCTTT. Residues: CASSPPDGEAFF.

DNA of the CDR3: TGTGCCAGCAGTCGCGCCGGGGGTAACTATGGCTACACCTTC. It specifies CASSRAGGNYGYTF. This chain uses TRBV13 with TRBJ1-2; perhaps TRBD1 as D (5 bases). The ends were cut back, 6 bases at V and 1 base at J, with 12 bases in the middle. This CDR3 spans 14 amino acids. The germline V gene encodes CDR1 PRHDT and CDR2 FYEKMQ (reference sequence). Supplemented by reference TRBV13 and TRBJ1-2, the full variable domain reads AAGVIQSPRHLIKEKRETATLKCYPIPRHDTVYWYQQGPGQDPQFLISFYEKMQSDKGSIPDRFSAQQFSDYHSELNMSSLELGDSALYFCASSRAGGNYGYTFGSGTRLTVV.

This clone occurred once. In nucleotides, the CDR3 is TGTGCCAGCAGTGAAAGGGGGGTAGTCTCCTACAATGAGCAGTTCTTC. It encodes CASSERGVVSYNEQFF. This chain joins TRBV6-1 and TRBJ2-1; either TRBD1 or TRBD2 may fit D (6 bases each). Trimming removed 2 bases at V and 0 bases at J, with 11 bases between. Germline CDR1 is MNHNS and CDR2 is SASEGT. This CDR3 spans 16 amino acids.

CDR3 in amino acids: CASGLDTDNEQFF. The CDR3 bases are TGTGCTAGTGGTTTGGACACTGACAATGAGCAGTTCTTC. The chain links TRBV12-5 to TRBJ2-1; no clear D. Trimming pared 1 base from V and 5 bases from J, leaving 6 bases between. The CDR3 is 13 residues long. CDR1 is LGHNT and CDR2 is FRNRAP in the germline V gene.

This chain connects TRBV7-2 to TRBJ2-7; no reliable D call. The CDR3 is 14 amino acids. The V gene's germline CDR1 is SGHTA and CDR2 FQGNSA. V gave up 4 bases and J gave up 4 bases, with 14 bases separating them. In DNA, the CDR3 is TGTGCCAGCAGCTCGCATGGGATAGTATACGAGCAGTACTTC. The encoded protein is CASSSHGIVYEQYF.

The chain links TRBV6-5 to TRBJ2-3, with 7 bases lining up with TRBD2. Germline trimming cut 8 bases from V and 2 bases from J; bases unmatched to any gene: 10. CDR3 size: 15 residues. Looked up from germline, CDR1 is MNHEY and CDR2 is SVGAGI. The CDR3 DNA is TGTGCCAGCGCCCTTAGTGGGGGGGTCACAGATACGCAGTATTTT. Encoded protein: CASALSGGVTDTQYF.

The chain couples TRBV5-1 to TRBJ1-6; 8 nucleotides align to TRBD1. The V and J ends lost 5 bases and 10 bases, in that order; junction bases with no gene match: 5. Per germline, CDR1 SGHRS and CDR2 YFSETQ. This CDR3 contains 13 residues. CDR3 DNA sequence: TGCGCCAGCAGTCAGGGGGCCCAATCACCCCTCCACTTT. Encoded protein: CASSQGAQSPLHF. Full variable domain (missing parts from reference TRBV5-1 and TRBJ1-6): KAGVTQTPRYLIKTRGQQVTLSCSPISGHRSVSWYQQTPGQGLQFLFEYFSETQRNKGNFPGRFSGRQFSNSRSEMNVSTLELGDSALYLCASSQGAQSPLHFGNGTRLTVT.

The V gene is TRBV27, the J gene TRBJ1-3; D is undetermined. V shed 4 bases and J shed 2 bases, with 3 bases lying between them. This CDR3 is built from 12 residues. CDR1 and CDR2 (germline): MNHEY, SMNVEV (reference sequence). The DNA for the CDR3 is TGTGCCAGCAGTTCCACTGGAAACACCATATATTTT. The encoded protein is CASSSTGNTIYF.

The V call is TRBV9, the J call TRBJ1-2; 8 bases map to TRBD1. CDR1 is SGDLS, CDR2 YYNGEE, per germline. The CDR3 contains 15 residues. J gave up 4 bases and V 0 bases, and 5 bases lay outside the gene matches. CDR3 sequence reads: CASSVATGDGYGYTF. The DNA for the CDR3 is TGTGCCAGCAGCGTAGCGACAGGGGACGGCTATGGCTACACCTTC.